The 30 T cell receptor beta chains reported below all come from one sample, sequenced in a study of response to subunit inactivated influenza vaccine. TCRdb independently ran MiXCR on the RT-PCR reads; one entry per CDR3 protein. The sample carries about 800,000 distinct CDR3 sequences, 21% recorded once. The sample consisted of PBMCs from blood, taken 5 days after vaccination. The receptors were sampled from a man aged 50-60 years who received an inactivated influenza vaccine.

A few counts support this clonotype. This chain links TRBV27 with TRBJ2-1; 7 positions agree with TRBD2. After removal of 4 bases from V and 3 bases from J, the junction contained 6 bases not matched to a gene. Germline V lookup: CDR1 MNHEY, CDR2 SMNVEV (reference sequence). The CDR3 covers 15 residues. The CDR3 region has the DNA TGTGCCAGCAGTTCAGTAGCGGGTATCTACAATGAGCAGTTCTTC. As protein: CASSSVAGIYNEQFF.

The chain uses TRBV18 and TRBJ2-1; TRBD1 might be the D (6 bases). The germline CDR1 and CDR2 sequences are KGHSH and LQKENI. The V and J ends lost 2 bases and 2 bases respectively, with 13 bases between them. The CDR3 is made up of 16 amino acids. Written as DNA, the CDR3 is TGTGCCAGCTCACCATTAAGGGGGACCACCTACAATGAGCAGTTCTTC. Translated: CASSPLRGTTYNEQFF.

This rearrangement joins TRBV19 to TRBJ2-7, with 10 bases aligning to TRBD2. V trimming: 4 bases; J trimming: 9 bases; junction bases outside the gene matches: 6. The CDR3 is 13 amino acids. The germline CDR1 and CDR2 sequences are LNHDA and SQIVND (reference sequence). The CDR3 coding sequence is TGTGCCAGTAGTAAAGTCCTAGCGGGAGTGCAGTACTTC. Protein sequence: CASSKVLAGVQYF.

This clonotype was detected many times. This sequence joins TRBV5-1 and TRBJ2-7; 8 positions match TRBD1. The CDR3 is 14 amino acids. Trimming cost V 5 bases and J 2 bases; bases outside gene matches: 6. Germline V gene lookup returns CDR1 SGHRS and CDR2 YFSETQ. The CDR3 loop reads CASSLDRGAYEQYF. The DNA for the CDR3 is TGCGCCAGCAGTCTTGACAGGGGAGCCTACGAGCAGTACTTC.

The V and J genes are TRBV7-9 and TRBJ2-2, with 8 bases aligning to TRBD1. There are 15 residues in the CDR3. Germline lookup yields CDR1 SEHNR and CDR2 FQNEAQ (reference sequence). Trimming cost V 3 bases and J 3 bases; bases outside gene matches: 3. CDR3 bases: TGTGCCAGCAGCTTCGGGACAGGAGACACCGGGGAGCTGTTTTTT. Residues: CASSFGTGDTGELFF.

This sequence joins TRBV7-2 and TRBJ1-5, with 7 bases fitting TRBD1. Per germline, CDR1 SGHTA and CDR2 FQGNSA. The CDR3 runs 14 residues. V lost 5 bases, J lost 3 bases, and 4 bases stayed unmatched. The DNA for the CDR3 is TGTGCCAGCAGCGTCGGGACAGCCAATCAGCCCCAGCATTTT. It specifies CASSVGTANQPQHF.

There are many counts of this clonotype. The CDR3 nucleotides are TGCAGTGCTAACCTTCAGGGCACTGAGCAGTTCTTC. As protein: CSANLQGTEQFF. The V and J genes are TRBV20-1 and TRBJ2-1; tentative D call: TRBD1 (5 bases). Germline loops: CDR1 DFQATT, CDR2 SNEGSKA (reference sequence). The ends were cut back, 4 bases at V and 9 bases at J, with 13 bases in the middle. CDR3 length: 12 amino acids.

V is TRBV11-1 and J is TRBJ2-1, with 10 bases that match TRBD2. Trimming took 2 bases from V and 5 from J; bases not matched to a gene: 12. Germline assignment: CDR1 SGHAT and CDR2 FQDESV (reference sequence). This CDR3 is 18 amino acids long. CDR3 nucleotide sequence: TGTGCCAGCAGCTTAAGTCGGGCTAGCGGGAGTCTCAACAATGAGCAGTTCTTC. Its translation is CASSLSRASGSLNNEQFF.

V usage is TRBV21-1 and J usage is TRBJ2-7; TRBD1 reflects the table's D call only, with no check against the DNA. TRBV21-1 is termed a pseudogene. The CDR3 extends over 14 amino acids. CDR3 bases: TGTGCCAGCAGAAGGGGGGTGGGGGCTTGGGAGCAGTACTTC. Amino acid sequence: CASRRGVGAWEQYF.

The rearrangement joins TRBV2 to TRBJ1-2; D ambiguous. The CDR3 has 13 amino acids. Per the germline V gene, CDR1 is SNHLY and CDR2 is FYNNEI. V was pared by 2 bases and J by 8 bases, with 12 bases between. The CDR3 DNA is TGTGCCAGCAGTGAATATACCAGCTTCGGCTACACCTTC. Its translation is CASSEYTSFGYTF. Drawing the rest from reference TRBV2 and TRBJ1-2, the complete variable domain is EPEVTQTPSHQVTQMGQEVILRCVPISNHLYFYWYRQILGQKVEFLVSFYNNEISEKSEIFDDQFSVERPDGSNFTLKIRSTKLEDSAMYFCASSEYTSFGYTFGSGTRLTVV.

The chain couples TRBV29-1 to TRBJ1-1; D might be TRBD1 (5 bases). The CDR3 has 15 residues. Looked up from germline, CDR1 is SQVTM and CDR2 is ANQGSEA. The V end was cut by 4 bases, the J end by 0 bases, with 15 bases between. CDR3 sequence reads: CSVVRPQALNTEAFF. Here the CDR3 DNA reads TGCAGCGTTGTCCGACCACAGGCCTTGAACACTGAAGCTTTCTTT.

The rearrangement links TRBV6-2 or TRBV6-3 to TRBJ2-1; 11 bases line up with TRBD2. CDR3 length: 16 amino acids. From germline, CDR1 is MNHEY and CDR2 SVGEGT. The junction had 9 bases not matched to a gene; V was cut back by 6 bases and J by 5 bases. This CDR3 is CASRGYSGGANNEQFF. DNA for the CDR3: TGTGCCAGCAGGGGGTATAGCGGGGGGGCCAACAATGAGCAGTTCTTC.

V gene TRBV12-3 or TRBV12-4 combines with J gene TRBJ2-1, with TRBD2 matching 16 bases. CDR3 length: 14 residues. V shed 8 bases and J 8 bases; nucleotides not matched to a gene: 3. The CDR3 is CASGTSGGADEQFF. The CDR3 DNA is TGTGCCAGCGGGACTAGCGGGGGGGCGGATGAGCAGTTCTTC.

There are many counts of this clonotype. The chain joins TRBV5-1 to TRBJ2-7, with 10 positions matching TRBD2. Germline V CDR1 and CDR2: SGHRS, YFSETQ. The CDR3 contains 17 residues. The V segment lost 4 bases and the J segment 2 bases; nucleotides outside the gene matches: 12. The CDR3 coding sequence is TGCGCCAGCAGCCTACACCTCGGGCTAGCGGGAGCCTACGAGCAGTACTTC. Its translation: CASSLHLGLAGAYEQYF.

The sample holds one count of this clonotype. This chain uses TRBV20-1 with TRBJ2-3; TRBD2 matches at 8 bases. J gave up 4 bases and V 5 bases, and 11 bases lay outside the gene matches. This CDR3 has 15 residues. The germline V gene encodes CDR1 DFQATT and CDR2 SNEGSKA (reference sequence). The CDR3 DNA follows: TGCAGTGCTCCCAGAGCGGGAGACTCCTCAGATACGCAGTATTTT. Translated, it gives CSAPRAGDSSDTQYF.

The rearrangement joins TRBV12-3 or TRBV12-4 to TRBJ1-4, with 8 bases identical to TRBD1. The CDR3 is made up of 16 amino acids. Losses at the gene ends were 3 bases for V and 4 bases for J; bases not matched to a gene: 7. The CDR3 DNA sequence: TGTGCCAGCAGTTTGAAAACAGGGGGGGGTAATGAAAAACTGTTTTTT. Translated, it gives CASSLKTGGGNEKLFF.

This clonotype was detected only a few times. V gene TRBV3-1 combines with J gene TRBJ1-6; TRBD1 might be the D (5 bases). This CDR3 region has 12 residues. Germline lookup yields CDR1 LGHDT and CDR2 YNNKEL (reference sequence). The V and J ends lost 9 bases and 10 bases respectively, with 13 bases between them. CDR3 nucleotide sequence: TGTGCCAGTTCAACTCAGGGCTCACCCCTCCACTTT. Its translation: CASSTQGSPLHF.

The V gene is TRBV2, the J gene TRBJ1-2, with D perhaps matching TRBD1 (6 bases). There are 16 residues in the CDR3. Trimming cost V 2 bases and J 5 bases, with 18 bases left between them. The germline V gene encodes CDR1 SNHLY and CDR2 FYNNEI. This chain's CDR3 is CASSEREGGLGYGYTF. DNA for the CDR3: TGTGCCAGCAGTGAACGTGAGGGGGGGCTTGGTTATGGCTACACCTTC.

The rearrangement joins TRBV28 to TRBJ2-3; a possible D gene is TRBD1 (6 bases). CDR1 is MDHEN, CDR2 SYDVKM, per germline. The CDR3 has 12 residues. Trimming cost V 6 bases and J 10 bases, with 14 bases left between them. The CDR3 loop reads CASSDTGWAQYF. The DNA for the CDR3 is TGTGCCAGCAGCGATACAGGGTGGGCGCAGTATTTT.

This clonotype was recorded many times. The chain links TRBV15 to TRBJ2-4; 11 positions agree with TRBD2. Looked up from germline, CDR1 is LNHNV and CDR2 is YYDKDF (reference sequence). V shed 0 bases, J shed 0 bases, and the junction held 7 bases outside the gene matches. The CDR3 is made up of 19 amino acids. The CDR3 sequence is CATSRDILAGALAKNIQYF. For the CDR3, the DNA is TGTGCCACCAGCAGAGATATACTAGCGGGGGCACTAGCCAAAAACATTCAGTACTTC.

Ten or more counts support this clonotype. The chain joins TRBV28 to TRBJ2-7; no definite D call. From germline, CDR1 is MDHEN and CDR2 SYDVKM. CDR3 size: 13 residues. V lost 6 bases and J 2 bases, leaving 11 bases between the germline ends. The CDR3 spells CASSIGVTYEQYF. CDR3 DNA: TGTGCCAGCAGCATCGGTGTTACCTACGAGCAGTACTTC.

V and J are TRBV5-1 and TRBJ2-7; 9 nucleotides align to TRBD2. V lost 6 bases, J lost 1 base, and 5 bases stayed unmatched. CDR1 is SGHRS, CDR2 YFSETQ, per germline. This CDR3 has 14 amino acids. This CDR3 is CASNLAGASYEQYF. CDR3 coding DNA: TGCGCCAGCAACTTAGCGGGAGCATCCTACGAGCAGTACTTC. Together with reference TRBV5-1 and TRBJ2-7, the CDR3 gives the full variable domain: KAGVTQTPRYLIKTRGQQVTLSCSPISGHRSVSWYQQTPGQGLQFLFEYFSETQRNKGNFPGRFSGRQFSNSRSEMNVSTLELGDSALYLCASNLAGASYEQYFGPGTRLTVT.

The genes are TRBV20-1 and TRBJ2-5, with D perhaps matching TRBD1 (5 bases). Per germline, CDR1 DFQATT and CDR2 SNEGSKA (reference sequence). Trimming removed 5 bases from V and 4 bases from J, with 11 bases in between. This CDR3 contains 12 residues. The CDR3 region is CSAPRQGETQYF. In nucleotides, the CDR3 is TGCAGTGCTCCTAGGCAGGGAGAGACCCAGTACTTC.

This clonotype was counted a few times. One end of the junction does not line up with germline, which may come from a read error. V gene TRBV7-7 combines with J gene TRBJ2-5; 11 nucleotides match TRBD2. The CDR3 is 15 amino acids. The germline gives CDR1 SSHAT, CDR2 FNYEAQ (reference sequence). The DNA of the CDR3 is TGTGCTAGCAGCTTAGCGGGGGGGCCCATAGAGACCCAGTACTTC. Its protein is CASSLAGGPIETQYF.

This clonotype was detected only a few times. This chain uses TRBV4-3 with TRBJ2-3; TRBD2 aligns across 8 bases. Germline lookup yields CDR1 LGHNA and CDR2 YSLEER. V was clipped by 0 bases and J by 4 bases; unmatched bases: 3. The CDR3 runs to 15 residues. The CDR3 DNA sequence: TGCGCCAGCAGCCAAGAACGGGGGGGCCCAGATACGCAGTATTTT. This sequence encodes CASSQERGGPDTQYF.

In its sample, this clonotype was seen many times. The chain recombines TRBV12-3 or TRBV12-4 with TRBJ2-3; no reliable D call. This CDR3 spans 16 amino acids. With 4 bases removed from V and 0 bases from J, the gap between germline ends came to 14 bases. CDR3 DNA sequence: TGTGCCAGCAGTTATTTACGGCTTCCTAGCACAGATACGCAGTATTTT. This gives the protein CASSYLRLPSTDTQYF.

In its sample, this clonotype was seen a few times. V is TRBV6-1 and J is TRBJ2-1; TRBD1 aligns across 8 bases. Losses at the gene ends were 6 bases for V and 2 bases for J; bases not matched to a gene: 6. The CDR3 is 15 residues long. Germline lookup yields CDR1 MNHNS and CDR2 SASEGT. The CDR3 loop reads CASRDGQGTYNEQFF. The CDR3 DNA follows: TGTGCCAGCAGGGACGGACAGGGCACCTACAATGAGCAGTTCTTC.

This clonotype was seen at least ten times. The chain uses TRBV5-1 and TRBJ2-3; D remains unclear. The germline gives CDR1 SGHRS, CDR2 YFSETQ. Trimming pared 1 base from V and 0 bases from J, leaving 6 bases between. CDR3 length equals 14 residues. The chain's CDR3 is CASSLMDSTDTQYF. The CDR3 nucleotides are TGCGCCAGCAGCTTGATGGACAGCACAGATACGCAGTATTTT.

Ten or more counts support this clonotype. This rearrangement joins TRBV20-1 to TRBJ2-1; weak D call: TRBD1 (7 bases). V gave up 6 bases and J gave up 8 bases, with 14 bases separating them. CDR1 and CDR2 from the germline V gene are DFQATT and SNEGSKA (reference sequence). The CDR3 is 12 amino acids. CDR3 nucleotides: TGCAGTGCCGGCAGGGGGGCGGATGAGCAGTTCTTC. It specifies CSAGRGADEQFF.

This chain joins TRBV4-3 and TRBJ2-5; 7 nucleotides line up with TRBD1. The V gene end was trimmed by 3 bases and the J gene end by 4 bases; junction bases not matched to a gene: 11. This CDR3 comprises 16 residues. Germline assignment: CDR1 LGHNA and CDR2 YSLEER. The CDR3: CASSQENRGRGETQYF. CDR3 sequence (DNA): TGCGCCAGCAGCCAGGAAAACAGGGGTCGAGGAGAGACCCAGTACTTC.